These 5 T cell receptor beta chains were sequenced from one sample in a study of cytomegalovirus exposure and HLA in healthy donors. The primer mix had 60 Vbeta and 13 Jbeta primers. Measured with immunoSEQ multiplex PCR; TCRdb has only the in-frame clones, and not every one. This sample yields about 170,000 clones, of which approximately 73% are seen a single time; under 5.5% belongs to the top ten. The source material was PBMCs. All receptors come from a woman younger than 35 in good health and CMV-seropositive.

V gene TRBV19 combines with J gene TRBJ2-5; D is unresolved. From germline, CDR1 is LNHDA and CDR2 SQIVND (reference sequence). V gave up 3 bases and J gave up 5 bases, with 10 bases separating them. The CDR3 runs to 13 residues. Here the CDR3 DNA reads TGTGCCAGTAGTATGGCCCCCTTTGAGACCCAGTACTTC. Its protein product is CASSMAPFETQYF.

As DNA, the CDR3 is TGTGCCAGCAGCCTGATAGCGGGCTCCTACGAGCAGTACTTC. This translates into CASSLIAGSYEQYF. The chain carries TRBV27 and TRBJ2-7, with 7 bases fitting TRBD2. Germline CDR1 and CDR2: MNHEY and SMNVEV (reference sequence). The trim removed 6 bases at V and 0 bases at J, leaving 5 bases unmatched. This CDR3 has 14 amino acids.

The CDR3 DNA sequence: TGCAGCGTTGAAACTAGCGGGGGGATAACAGATACGCAGTATTTT. It encodes CSVETSGGITDTQYF. The gene calls are TRBV29-1 and TRBJ2-3; 12 bases map to TRBD2. This CDR3 region has 15 residues. Germline values: CDR1 SQVTM, CDR2 ANQGSEA. The junction had 3 bases not matched to a gene; V was cut back by 2 bases and J by 3 bases.

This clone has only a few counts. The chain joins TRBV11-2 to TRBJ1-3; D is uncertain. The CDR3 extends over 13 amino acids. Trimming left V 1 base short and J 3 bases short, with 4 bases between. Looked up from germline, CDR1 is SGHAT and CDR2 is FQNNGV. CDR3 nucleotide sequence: TGTGCCAGCAGCTTAGCAGGTGGAAACACCATATATTTT. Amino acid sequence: CASSLAGGNTIYF.

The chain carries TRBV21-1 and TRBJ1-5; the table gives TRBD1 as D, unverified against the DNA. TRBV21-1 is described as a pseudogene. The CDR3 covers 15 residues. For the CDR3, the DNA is TGTGCCAGCATCCGCGTTGGGACAGACAATCAGCCCCAGCATTTT. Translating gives CASIRVGTDNQPQHF.